A selection of T cell receptor beta chains follows, all from one sample in a study of T cell repertoires in cytomegalovirus infection. TCRdb re-derived calls from the reads in MiXCR, one entry per CDR3 protein. The table has about 500,000 distinct CDR3 sequences, 33% seen once. Their cognate antigens are unknown. The sequencing here drew on cultured PBMCs, taken from culture after CMV antigen stimulation. These receptors all stem from a human donor in good health (CMV status not recorded). Some clones in this sample may be carry-over from other donors' samples. The CDR3 runs from the conserved cysteine through the conserved F or W.

j_call,v_call,cdr3_aa
TRBJ1-1,TRBV7-9,CASSLGTGVVVNTEAFF
TRBJ2-7,TRBV7-8,CASSLRTRSYEQYF
TRBJ1-4,TRBV7-2,CASSLMRTGEKLFF
TRBJ2-2,TRBV6-5,CASSPMTGLNTGELFF
TRBJ1-6,TRBV20-1,CSARSHRSSYNSPLHF
TRBJ2-7,TRBV5-5,CASSLQGSTYEQYF
TRBJ1-1,TRBV18,CASSRVKDFNTEAFF
TRBJ2-2,TRBV7-2,CASSAGLAGGSGDTGELFF
TRBJ2-3,TRBV5-4,CASQIVGSWDTQYF
TRBJ2-1,TRBV20-1,CSARTSFHNEQFF
TRBJ2-3,TRBV9,CASSGLAGGGDTQYF
TRBJ2-7,TRBV6-2/TRBV6-3,CASTGTSGYEQYF
TRBJ1-6,TRBV12-3/TRBV12-4,CASILGTARNSPLHF
TRBJ2-1,TRBV2,CASSEDNGRASEQFF
TRBJ2-1,TRBV19,CASSIDLVTGRNEQFF
TRBJ2-1,TRBV5-1,CASSPGLAASYNEQFF
TRBJ1-5,TRBV7-2,CASSLRVGGEDSNQPQHF
TRBJ1-3,TRBV7-2,CASSGRTGIGNTIYF
TRBJ2-2,TRBV19,CASRKRPGQDNTGELFF
TRBJ1-2,TRBV12-3/TRBV12-4,CASSPLRGRRDYGYTF
TRBJ1-1,TRBV28,CASSLPGTGANEAFF
TRBJ2-4,TRBV19,CASSRTSGVSIAKNIQYF
TRBJ2-3,TRBV7-2,CASSSPPTDTQYF
TRBJ2-3,TRBV28,CASIPGGSTDTQYF
TRBJ2-1,TRBV11-2,CASSFSVEQFF
TRBJ2-5,TRBV6-6,CASSYSGTRQETQYF
TRBJ1-5,TRBV15,CATSRGPTVTQPQHF
TRBJ1-1,TRBV7-9,CASFLARAGEYGVTEAFF
TRBJ2-6,TRBV30,CAWTLNLWGAGANVLTF
TRBJ1-2,TRBV7-2,CASSLDRGYLNYGYTF
TRBJ2-1,TRBV7-8,CASSPLASGGNEQFF
TRBJ1-6,TRBV12-3/TRBV12-4,CASKVSDPTYNSPLHF
TRBJ2-2,TRBV29-1,CSVLGGSGRGAGELFF
TRBJ1-4,TRBV7-8,CASSPQGAMANEKLFF
TRBJ2-3,TRBV11-2,CASSFLTSGRADTQYF
TRBJ2-3,TRBV7-2,CASSRYADTQYF
TRBJ2-7,TRBV5-1,CASSLETVSVHEQYF
TRBJ2-7,TRBV7-6,CASSLKDGSYEQYF
TRBJ1-1,TRBV6-6,CASSKNTGTLNTEAFF
TRBJ2-1,TRBV4-2,CASSQDLAGQQSSYNEQFF
TRBJ1-1,TRBV7-2,CASSIGGMNTEAFF
TRBJ2-1,TRBV11-2,CASSWTSLPYNEQFF
TRBJ2-6,TRBV6-2/TRBV6-3,CASSYRGGGSSGANVLTF
TRBJ1-5,TRBV27,CASSSIMDLGPNQPQHF
TRBJ2-2,TRBV20-1,CSASGTGELFF
TRBJ2-5,TRBV28,CASSLWVAGSQETQYF
TRBJ2-2,TRBV10-3,CAIRTGDSAGELFF
TRBJ1-1,TRBV18,CASSPLKMLGQGPSEAFF